This T cell receptor (beta chain) was recorded in a study of cytomegalovirus exposure and HLA in healthy donors. Points on this clone: Antigen specificity is unknown.

PCR employed 60 Vbeta and 13 Jbeta primers. The data were produced by immunoSEQ multiplex PCR, yet TCRdb's version contains in-frame clones alone and is incomplete. The sample data list 200,000 or so clones. The CDR3 extends over 17 amino acids. Trimming removed 3 bases from V and 1 base from J, with 13 bases in between. CDR1 and CDR2 (germline): SGHDN, FVKESK. Broader study findings: Only CMV serostatus was available as immune exposure information. TCR beta chains numbering more than 150 were designated cytomegalovirus-associated. Likely technical artifact: a cluster of highly shared sequence variants.

Sequencing input: PBMCs. This sequence joins TRBV14 and TRBJ2-6, with TRBD1 as a possible D gene (6 bases). The TCR was taken from a girl aged 2 to 9 in good health and CMV-seropositive. CDR3 DNA: TGTGCCAGCAGCCAGGTCCAGGGGCAATCTGGGGCCAACGTCCTGACTTTC. Encoded protein: CASSQVQGQSGANVLTF.